The 7 T cell receptor beta chains presented below share a single source sample, sequenced in a study of intratumoral heterogeneity in liver cancer. Some clones are missing from TCRdb's copy, which holds only in-frame ones; the method was immunoSEQ multiplex PCR. The sample yields fewer than 6,500 clones, about two thirds seen once. Tumour samples came from separate, distinct regions of the hepatocellular carcinoma nodule. The sequences come from tumor tissue, collected before any cancer treatment. These receptor sequences come from a woman in her 70s with hepatocellular carcinoma.

The chain joins TRBV30 to TRBJ1-3; D is undetermined. Germline V CDR1 and CDR2: GTSNPN, SVGIG (reference sequence). The CDR3 sequence is 13 residues long. V lost 4 bases to trimming and J lost 4 bases, with 11 bases between them. In nucleotides, the CDR3 is TGTGCCTGGACGTTGGCCCAAGGAAACACCATATATTTT. Its translation: CAWTLAQGNTIYF. The entire variable domain, with the rest obtained from reference TRBV30 and TRBJ1-3, is as follows: SQTIHQWPATLVQPVGSPLSLECTVEGTSNPNLYWYRQAAGRGLQLLFYSVGIGQISSEVPQNLSASRPQDRQFILSSKKLLLSDSGFYLCAWTLAQGNTIYFGEGSWLTVV.

The chain is built from TRBV5-4 and TRBJ1-6; the D is unclear. Germline assignment: CDR1 SGHNT and CDR2 YYREEE (reference sequence). Trimming took 0 bases from V and 5 from J, leaving 6 bases between them. The CDR3 sequence is 14 residues long. The CDR3 region has the DNA TGTGCCAGCAGCTTGGGTAGAAATAATTCACCCCTCCACTTT. Protein: CASSLGRNNSPLHF.

The J gene is TRBJ1-6, the V gene TRBV5-1, with no clear D. Germline V gene sequence: CDR1 SGHRS, CDR2 YFSETQ. The CDR3 runs 15 residues. The ends were cut back, 0 bases at V and 8 bases at J, with 12 bases in the middle. Here the CDR3 reads CASSLVGGNYSPLHF. The DNA for the CDR3 is TGCGCCAGCAGCTTGGTGGGCGGGAATTATTCACCCCTCCACTTT.

The V call is TRBV10-3, the J call TRBJ2-2; no firm D call. Germline assignment: CDR1 ENHRY and CDR2 SYGVKD. This CDR3 region has 16 residues. Trimming took off 6 bases at V and 2 bases at J, with 16 bases between the two ends. The CDR3 sequence: CAISNAQRINTGELFF. The DNA for the CDR3 is TGTGCCATCAGCAATGCGCAGAGAATCAACACCGGGGAGCTGTTTTTT.

In this sample, this clone turned up a few times. The gene calls are TRBV5-3 and TRBJ2-7, with 9 nucleotides matching TRBD1. TRBV5-3 is annotated as an ORF whose role is uncertain. The V segment lost 4 bases and the J segment 4 bases; nucleotides outside the gene matches: 9. The CDR3 covers 15 residues. DNA for the CDR3: TGTGCCAGAAGCCAAAACCGGGACAGGGCGTACGAGCAGTACTTC. Translating gives CARSQNRDRAYEQYF.

CDR3 sequence (DNA): TGTGCCACGGGCGGGGACAGAAGCTCAACTAATGAAAAACTGTTTTTT. Translating gives CATGGDRSSTNEKLFF. The chain recombines TRBV10-3 with TRBJ1-4; 7 bases line up with TRBD1. The CDR3 has 16 residues. Germline trimming cut 10 bases from V and 0 bases from J; bases unmatched to any gene: 11. CDR1 and CDR2 from the germline V gene are ENHRY and SYGVKD.

The CDR3 region has the DNA TGCGCCAGCAGCTCCAAGGACAGTGGAACCGGGGAGCTGTTTTTT. This sequence encodes CASSSKDSGTGELFF. The chain links TRBV5-1 to TRBJ2-2; D is perhaps TRBD1 (6 bases). This CDR3 is 15 amino acids long. Trimming stripped 3 bases from V and 5 bases from J, with 14 bases between. Germline CDR1 is SGHRS and CDR2 is YFSETQ.